What follows are 26 T cell receptor beta chains derived from one specimen sequenced in a study of T-cell memory formation after mild COVID-19 (dated by TCRdb to the early 2020s). The library was obtained by 5' RACE. The instrument given in TCRdb is Illumina NovaSeq 6000. The public reads were reprocessed in TCRdb via fastp at Q25 and MiXCR, keeping in-frame beta chains. Records with the same CDR3 protein are collapsed into one entry carrying the most frequent genes and DNA. Counted in this sample were about 560,000 distinct CDR3 sequences; around a sixth of them appeared once. Jointly, the top ten make up about 7.4% of the sample. The sample consisted of PBMCs or a T cell subset sorted from them (not recorded which). These receptors came from an adult woman who had mild COVID-19 (a few samples of this study predate the infection). The sample titles of this study are shuffled in the database, so cell type and time point are left out; the donor was told from shared clones.

In its sample, this clonotype was seen many times. Its ends do not fully match the called genes, so a read error is possible. The chain carries TRBV3-1 and TRBJ2-7; 8 positions agree with TRBD2. Germline assignment: CDR1 LGHDT and CDR2 YNNKEL (reference sequence). The CDR3 has 15 amino acids. CDR3 residues: CASSQGAGGPYEQYF. The DNA for the CDR3 is TGCGCCAGCAGCCAAGGTGCGGGGGGTCCCTACGAGCAGTACTTC.

The chain employs TRBV4-1 and TRBJ1-1; 7 nucleotides align to TRBD1. The germline CDR1 and CDR2 sequences are MGHRA and YSYEKL. The J segment lost 2 bases and the V segment lost 3 bases, leaving 6 bases of the junction unmatched. The CDR3 loop spans 15 amino acids. The CDR3 is CASSHSQGGNTEAFF. In DNA, the CDR3 is TGCGCCAGCAGCCATAGTCAGGGGGGTAACACTGAAGCTTTCTTT.

The sample holds a few counts of this clonotype. This chain uses TRBV19 with TRBJ1-5; no reliable D call. V lost 5 bases and J lost 7, with 21 bases in between. The CDR3 is 16 residues long. The germline V gene encodes CDR1 LNHDA and CDR2 SQIVND (reference sequence). For the CDR3, the DNA is TGTGCCAGTAGTCCCAGGATGGCGGAGGGCGGGCAGCCCCAGCATTTT. This encodes CASSPRMAEGGQPQHF.

The V call is TRBV27, the J call TRBJ2-5, with TRBD1 identical over 9 bases. This CDR3 has 15 amino acids. Trimming removed 0 bases from V and 5 bases from J; junction bases left unmatched: 4. Germline V gene sequence: CDR1 MNHEY, CDR2 SMNVEV (reference sequence). The CDR3 region is CASSLSGQGKETQYF. The CDR3 nucleotides are TGTGCCAGCAGTTTATCGGGACAGGGCAAGGAGACCCAGTACTTC.

The V and J genes are TRBV7-2 and TRBJ2-1, with D unresolved. The CDR3 is 11 amino acids. Germline V gene sequence: CDR1 SGHTA, CDR2 FQGNSA. Trimming took off 4 bases at V and 9 bases at J, with 7 bases between the two ends. The CDR3 reads CASSSHGEQFF. The DNA of the CDR3 is TGTGCCAGCAGCTCACATGGTGAGCAGTTCTTC.

A single count supports this clonotype. The rearrangement links TRBV10-3 to TRBJ2-7, with TRBD1 identical over 7 bases. The CDR3 runs to 14 residues. V dropped 6 bases and J dropped 7; count of bases not matched to a gene: 12. Germline V gene lookup returns CDR1 ENHRY and CDR2 SYGVKD. The CDR3 here is CAISAGTVLGEQYF. The CDR3 DNA is TGTGCCATCAGCGCCGGGACAGTACTGGGGGAGCAGTACTTC.

The chain uses TRBV10-3 and TRBJ1-2; TRBD1 might be the D (6 bases). V was pared by 2 bases and J by 5 bases, with 15 bases between. The CDR3 contains 15 residues. Per the germline V gene, CDR1 is ENHRY and CDR2 is SYGVKD. The CDR3 bases are TGTGCCATCAGTGAGGAGAGAGGGGGTTTATATGGCTACACCTTC. It is translated as CAISEERGGLYGYTF.

J is TRBJ1-3 and V is TRBV3-1; tentatively, D is TRBD1 (6 bases). The V gene lost 3 bases and the J gene lost 2 bases, with 8 bases spanning the gap. CDR3 size: 14 residues. The germline gives CDR1 LGHDT, CDR2 YNNKEL (reference sequence). CDR3 protein: CASSHGQTGNTIYF. CDR3 nucleotides: TGTGCCAGCAGCCATGGACAGACTGGAAACACCATATATTTT.

This chain connects TRBV7-2 to TRBJ1-5, with a tentative D call TRBD1 (6 bases). The germline gives CDR1 SGHTA, CDR2 FQGNSA. The CDR3 covers 13 residues. V gave up 5 bases and J gave up 7 bases, with 12 bases separating them. The CDR3 nucleotides read TGTGCCAGCAGCCTCAGGGGATGGCAGCCCCAGCATTTT. Translation gives CASSLRGWQPQHF. Drawing the rest from reference TRBV7-2 and TRBJ1-5, the complete variable domain is GAGVSQSPSNKVTEKGKDVELRCDPISGHTALYWYRQSLGQGLEFLIYFQGNSAPDKSGLPSDRFSAERTGGSVSTLTIQRTQQEDSAVYLCASSLRGWQPQHFGDGTRLSIL.

Only a few counts were recorded for this clonotype. The V call is TRBV7-9, the J call TRBJ2-1; possibly TRBD1 for D (7 bases). CDR1 SEHNR and CDR2 FQNEAQ come from the germline V gene (reference sequence). The V gene lost 7 bases and the J gene lost 4 bases, with 23 bases spanning the gap. The CDR3 has 17 residues. The CDR3 DNA reads TGTGCCAGCATCCCGGCTGTCAGGGGGAGGAAGTACAATGAGCAGTTCTTC. Amino acid sequence: CASIPAVRGRKYNEQFF.

This chain links TRBV7-2 with TRBJ2-1, with TRBD2 matching over 13 bases. In germline, CDR1 is SGHTA, CDR2 FQGNSA. Trimming cost V 5 bases and J 8 bases; bases outside gene matches: 9. The CDR3 consists of 16 residues. The CDR3 spells CASSDRLAGGPHEQFF. DNA for the CDR3: TGTGCCAGCAGCGACCGACTAGCGGGAGGCCCCCATGAGCAGTTCTTC.

This clonotype turned up a few times. The rearrangement uses TRBV28 and TRBJ2-5; TRBD1 is a possible D gene (5 bases). V was clipped by 2 bases and J by 4 bases, with 17 bases between them. This CDR3 has 16 residues. The germline gives CDR1 MDHEN, CDR2 SYDVKM. The CDR3 DNA sequence: TGTGCCAGCAGTTTAAGGCCTAGGGGTATTCGAGAGACCCAGTACTTC. It codes for CASSLRPRGIRETQYF.

This chain connects TRBV15 to TRBJ2-7, with a possible D match to TRBD2 (6 bases). The CDR3 extends over 14 amino acids. V lost 0 bases, J lost 4 bases, and 10 bases lay in between. Germline V lookup: CDR1 LNHNV, CDR2 YYDKDF (reference sequence). This CDR3 is CATSRDAGGYEQYF. The CDR3 DNA sequence: TGTGCCACCAGCAGAGATGCCGGGGGTTACGAGCAGTACTTC.

The chain employs TRBV27 and TRBJ2-7, with TRBD1 identical over 7 bases. The CDR3 has 14 residues. The germline V gene has CDR1 MNHEY and CDR2 SMNVEV (reference sequence). V lost 2 bases to trimming and J lost 4 bases; unmatched junction nucleotides: 5. The CDR3 nucleotides are TGTGCCAGCAGTTTAGACAGGGCAAGATACGAGCAGTACTTC. This codes for CASSLDRARYEQYF.

This clonotype was recorded many times. The chain couples TRBV7-9 to TRBJ2-2; TRBD2 matches at 13 bases. Trimming at V came to 8 bases and at J to 0 bases, leaving 21 bases not matched to a gene. The germline CDR1 and CDR2 sequences are SEHNR and FQNEAQ (reference sequence). This CDR3 is built from 22 residues. CDR3 sequence: CASLLRLAGGNGPNANTGELFF. The CDR3 nucleotides are TGTGCCAGCTTACTCAGACTAGCGGGAGGCAACGGACCAAACGCGAACACCGGGGAGCTGTTTTTT.

This clonotype appeared many times. The gene calls are TRBV7-9 and TRBJ2-1, with 8 bases that match TRBD2. The ends lost 5 bases at V and 3 bases at J; junction bases unmatched: 6. Germline V gene data show CDR1 as SEHNR and CDR2 as FQNEAQ (reference sequence). This CDR3 is 15 amino acids long. The CDR3 spells CASSPGTRVYNEQFF. CDR3 in DNA: TGTGCCAGCAGCCCAGGGACTAGGGTCTACAATGAGCAGTTCTTC.

The CDR3 spells CASSDGGGELFF. The DNA of the CDR3 is TGTGCCAGCAGTGACGGGGGAGGGGAGCTGTTTTTT. This rearrangement joins TRBV6-4 to TRBJ2-2, with D perhaps matching TRBD1 or TRBD2 (5 bases each). V was clipped by 2 bases and J by 8 bases, with 6 bases between them. Germline assignment: CDR1 MRHNA and CDR2 SNTAGT. The CDR3 sequence is 12 residues long.

In this sample, this clonotype turned up a few times. The chain links TRBV11-2 to TRBJ2-1; D assignment may be TRBD1 or TRBD2 (5 bases each). This CDR3 spans 14 amino acids. Looked up from germline, CDR1 is SGHAT and CDR2 is FQNNGV. V gave up 3 bases and J gave up 5 bases, with 11 bases separating them. The CDR3 coding sequence is TGTGCCAGCAGCTTTCGGGGCGATCACAATGAGCAGTTCTTC. It codes for CASSFRGDHNEQFF.

V gene TRBV4-1 combines with J gene TRBJ1-1, with D uncertain. Germline V CDR1 and CDR2: MGHRA, YSYEKL. The CDR3 loop spans 15 amino acids. Trimming stripped 0 bases from V and 0 bases from J, with 8 bases between. CDR3 sequence (DNA): TGCGCCAGCAGCCAAGACAGAACCCTGAACACTGAAGCTTTCTTT. Translation: CASSQDRTLNTEAFF.

CDR3 sequence: CASSPKRGGSYEQYF. The CDR3 DNA follows: TGTGCCAGCAGCCCTAAGCGGGGGGGGTCCTACGAGCAGTACTTC. J is TRBJ2-7 and V is TRBV4-2, with 10 nucleotides matching TRBD2. The CDR3 consists of 15 residues. Germline V gene lookup returns CDR1 LGHNA and CDR2 YNFKEQ. V lost 4 bases and J lost 1; bases outside the gene matches: 4.

CDR3 region: CASSHGGSGEKLFF. As DNA, the CDR3 is TGTGCCAGCAGCCACGGGGGTTCCGGTGAAAAACTGTTTTTT. The V call is TRBV14, the J call TRBJ1-4, with TRBD1 as a possible D gene (5 bases). The CDR3 loop spans 14 amino acids. The germline CDR1 and CDR2 sequences are SGHDN and FVKESK. Trimming shortened V by 3 bases and J by 7 bases, and 12 bases separated the two germline ends.

This clonotype was counted a few times. The chain employs TRBV29-1 and TRBJ2-1, with 9 bases fitting TRBD2. CDR3 size: 16 residues. In germline, CDR1 is SQVTM, CDR2 ANQGSEA. J gave up 9 bases and V 0 bases, and 12 bases lay outside the gene matches. The CDR3: CSVEDLGLAGRGEQFF. Written as DNA, the CDR3 is TGCAGCGTTGAAGATCTAGGCCTAGCGGGGAGGGGTGAGCAGTTCTTC.

This clonotype was seen repeatedly, ten times or more. The chain employs TRBV27 and TRBJ2-7; 8 bases line up with TRBD1. With 4 bases clipped from V and 3 bases from J, the junction kept 2 bases outside the gene matches. This CDR3 spans 13 amino acids. Germline V gene sequence: CDR1 MNHEY, CDR2 SMNVEV (reference sequence). CDR3 sequence (DNA): TGTGCCAGCAGTTCGACAGGGGTCTACGAGCAGTACTTC. This codes for CASSSTGVYEQYF.

The sample holds a few counts of this clonotype. The V and J genes are TRBV19 and TRBJ2-6; 7 bases map to TRBD1. V dropped 10 bases and J dropped 1; count of bases not matched to a gene: 10. The CDR3 length is 16 residues. CDR1 is LNHDA and CDR2 is SQIVND in the germline V gene (reference sequence). CDR3: CATADRAVSGANVLTF. As DNA, the CDR3 is TGTGCCACTGCCGACAGGGCAGTTTCTGGGGCCAACGTCCTGACTTTC.

V usage is TRBV6-1 and J usage is TRBJ1-5; no clear D gene. Looked up from germline, CDR1 is MNHNS and CDR2 is SASEGT. The germline V and J ends were trimmed by 0 bases and 4 bases, with 1 base remaining between them. This CDR3 contains 12 residues. CDR3 loop: CASSEANQPQHF. The CDR3 DNA sequence: TGTGCCAGCAGTGAAGCGAATCAGCCCCAGCATTTT.

V usage is TRBV18 and J usage is TRBJ1-3; D gene ambiguous. The CDR3 extends over 16 amino acids. Germline CDR1 KGHSH, CDR2 LQKENI. Trimming stripped 3 bases from V and 0 bases from J, with 12 bases between. As DNA, the CDR3 is TGTGCCAGCTCACCTCCGGAAAAGTTCTCTGGAAACACCATATATTTT. This sequence encodes CASSPPEKFSGNTIYF.